This TCR beta chain was identified in a study of cytomegalovirus exposure and HLA in healthy donors. Concerning this clone: An end of the junction does not agree with germline; a read error may underlie this.

Researchers ran the PCR with 60 Vbeta and 13 Jbeta primers. Assay: immunoSEQ multiplex PCR; the TCRdb copy retains only in-frame clones and omits some. This repertoire shows more than 50,000 clones, roughly 80% found once; its top ten account for roughly a quarter. CDR3 size: 16 residues. In germline, CDR1 is SEHNR, CDR2 FQNEAQ (reference sequence). The rearrangement joins TRBV7-9 to TRBJ1-5; D is possibly TRBD1 (5 bases). Sequenced sample: PBMCs. The origin of this receptor is a woman aged 40 to 50 in good health and CMV-seropositive. The CDR3 bases are TGTTCCAGCAGCTTAGTCACAGGAGGGAGCAATCAGCCCCAGCATTTT. As protein: CSSSLVTGGSNQPQHF.